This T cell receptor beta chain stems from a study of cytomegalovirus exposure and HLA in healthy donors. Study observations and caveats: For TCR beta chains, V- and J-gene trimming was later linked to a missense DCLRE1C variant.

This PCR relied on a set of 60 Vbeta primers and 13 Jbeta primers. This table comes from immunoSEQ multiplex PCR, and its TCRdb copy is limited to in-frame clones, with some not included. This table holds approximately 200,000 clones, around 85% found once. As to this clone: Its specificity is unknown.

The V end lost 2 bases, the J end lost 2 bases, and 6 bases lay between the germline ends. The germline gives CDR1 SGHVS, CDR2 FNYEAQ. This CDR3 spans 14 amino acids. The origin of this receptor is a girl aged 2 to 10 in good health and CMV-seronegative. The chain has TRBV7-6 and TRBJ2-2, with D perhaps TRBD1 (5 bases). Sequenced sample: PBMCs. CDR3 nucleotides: TGTGCCAGCAGCTTAACAGGAAACACCGGGGAGCTGTTTTTT. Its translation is CASSLTGNTGELFF. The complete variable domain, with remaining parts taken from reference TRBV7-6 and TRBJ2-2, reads GAGVSQSPRYKVTKRGQDVALRCDPISGHVSLYWYRQALGQGPEFLTYFNYEAQQDKSGLPNDRFSAERPEGSISTLTIQRTEQRDSAMYRCASSLTGNTGELFFGEGSRLTVL.